This T cell receptor beta chain was profiled in a study of T cell responses to AZD1222 COVID-19 vaccine. Using immunoSEQ multiplex PCR, the repertoire was profiled, and TCRdb retains in-frame clones only, with some absent. The sample yields about 100,000 clones, 87% seen once. Per germline, CDR1 MNHNS and CDR2 SASEGT. The CDR3 is 14 amino acids. Trimming removed 7 bases at V and 1 base at J, with 13 bases between. This TCR was sampled from an adult in good health. The chain carries TRBV6-1 and TRBJ2-5, with D possibly TRBD1 on 6 matching bases. Sequencing used peripheral blood, obtained on day 0 of AZD1222 vaccination. CDR3 sequence: CASTTQGGQETQYF. The CDR3 bases are TGTGCCAGCACCACCCAAGGGGGCCAAGAGACCCAGTACTTC.